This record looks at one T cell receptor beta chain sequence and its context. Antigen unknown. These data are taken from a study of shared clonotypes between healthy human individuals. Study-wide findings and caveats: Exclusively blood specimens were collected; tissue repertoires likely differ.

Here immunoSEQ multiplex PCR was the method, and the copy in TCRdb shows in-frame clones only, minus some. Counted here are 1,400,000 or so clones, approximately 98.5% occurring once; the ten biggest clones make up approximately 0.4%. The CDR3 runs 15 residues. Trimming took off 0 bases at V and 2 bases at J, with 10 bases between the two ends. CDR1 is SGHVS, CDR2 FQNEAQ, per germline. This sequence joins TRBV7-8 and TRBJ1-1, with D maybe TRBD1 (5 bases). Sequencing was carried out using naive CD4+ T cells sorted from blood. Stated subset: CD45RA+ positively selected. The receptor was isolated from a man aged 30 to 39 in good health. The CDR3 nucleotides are TGTGCCAGCAGCTTAGCGGGGGTCAGAAACACTGAAGCTTTCTTT. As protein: CASSLAGVRNTEAFF.